These 20 T cell receptor beta chains were all obtained from the same sample, sequenced in a study of glioma-infiltrating T cells (TCRdb year 2016). TCRdb lists the instrument as Illumina MiSeq. TCR alpha and beta CDR3 regions were amplified with the iRepertoire nested amplicon-rescue multiplex PCR (arm-PCR) platform from RNA. The public reads were reprocessed in TCRdb via fastp at Q25 and MiXCR, keeping in-frame beta chains. Identical CDR3 proteins give one entry, which carries the most common genes and DNA. The sample table holds over 90,000 distinct CDR3 sequences, of which around 30% were seen once. The ten largest clones represent 44% of the sample. Input material: glioma tissue, nonneoplastic brain tissue, or PBMCs (not recorded which). The source is a human donor with low-grade glioma or glioblastoma, undergoing nonglioma brain surgery, or in good health (not recorded which).

This clonotype was seen many times. This sequence joins TRBV14 and TRBJ2-6; D gene unclear. CDR1 is SGHDN and CDR2 is FVKESK in the germline V gene. V was shortened by 1 base and J by 2 bases, with 3 bases between the two germline ends. CDR3 length equals 14 residues. The CDR3 sequence: CASSQVAGANVLTF. CDR3 nucleotides: TGTGCCAGCAGCCAAGTTGCTGGGGCCAACGTCCTGACTTTC.

J is TRBJ1-2 and V is TRBV19, with TRBD1 matching 7 bases. The V gene's germline CDR1 is LNHDA and CDR2 SQIVND (reference sequence). CDR3 length: 13 amino acids. With 6 bases clipped from V and 10 bases from J, the junction kept 11 bases outside the gene matches. The CDR3 sequence: CASSLQGSGVYTF. CDR3 bases: TGTGCCAGTAGCCTACAGGGGTCTGGAGTCTACACCTTC.

Ten or more counts support this clonotype. The CDR3 nucleotides read TGTGCCAGTCAGGAAAACACCTACGAGCAGTACTTC. Translation: CASQENTYEQYF. The chain is built from TRBV28 and TRBJ2-7, with unresolved D. This CDR3 is built from 12 residues. CDR1 MDHEN and CDR2 SYDVKM come from the germline V gene. V dropped 9 bases and J dropped 2 bases, with 11 bases sitting between them.

The rearrangement links TRBV4-3 to TRBJ1-5; D is ambiguous. This CDR3 is built from 15 residues. Trimming left V 3 bases short and J 3 bases short, with 12 bases between. Germline CDR1 reads LGHNA; CDR2 reads YSLEER. CDR3 residues: CASSQSAGINQPQHF. The CDR3 coding sequence is TGCGCCAGCAGCCAGTCGGCAGGTATCAATCAGCCCCAGCATTTT.

This clonotype was seen a handful of times. This chain links TRBV29-1 with TRBJ2-7; 10 nucleotides agree with TRBD1. The V and J ends lost 4 bases and 5 bases, in that order; junction bases with no gene match: 11. The length of the CDR3 is 15 residues. Looked up from germline, CDR1 is SQVTM and CDR2 is ANQGSEA. The CDR3 region has the DNA TGCAGCGTTGCCCACCGGGACAGGGGAAATCACGAGCAGTACTTC. Its protein is CSVAHRDRGNHEQYF.

This clonotype was seen just once. A junction boundary mismatches the germline segment, possibly from a read error. The CDR3 DNA reads TGTGCCAGCAGCCCGGACAGGTACGAAGATACCCAGTACTTC. It is translated as CASSPDRYEDTQYF. The V call is TRBV7-9, the J call TRBJ2-5; 7 bases are shared with TRBD1. Germline V gene lookup returns CDR1 SEHNR and CDR2 FQNEAQ (reference sequence). The CDR3 is 14 residues long.

For this clonotype: This may be a read error: a much more frequent sequence differs by one nucleotide. The rearrangement uses TRBV6-2 or TRBV6-3 and TRBJ2-7, with TRBD2 matching over 14 bases. The CDR3 runs to 16 residues. V was clipped by 6 bases and J by 7 bases; unmatched bases: 11. The germline CDR1 and CDR2 sequences are MNHEY and SVGEGT. The chain's CDR3 is CASSPGLAGGRNEQYF. The CDR3 DNA reads TGTGCCAGCAGCCCCGGACTAGCGGGGGGACGGAATGAGCAGTACTTC.

This clonotype has a handful of counts. V and J are TRBV7-3 and TRBJ2-1; the match to TRBD1 covers 9 bases. The germline gives CDR1 SGHTA, CDR2 FQGTGA. This CDR3 region has 15 residues. The ends lost 6 bases at V and 9 bases at J; junction bases unmatched: 12. CDR3 sequence reads: CASSMGTGKSSEQFF. CDR3 nucleotide sequence: TGTGCCAGCAGTATGGGGACAGGGAAAAGTAGTGAGCAGTTCTTC.

This clonotype was seen at least ten times. The chain employs TRBV20-1 and TRBJ2-3; 7 bases are a match to TRBD2. V dropped 5 bases and J dropped 6; count of bases not matched to a gene: 8. The germline V gene encodes CDR1 DFQATT and CDR2 SNEGSKA (reference sequence). This CDR3 is built from 13 residues. The CDR3 reads CSAGSGDGDTQYF. In nucleotides, the CDR3 is TGCAGTGCTGGAAGCGGGGACGGTGATACGCAGTATTTT.

With respect to this clonotype: A read error may be the cause here, since a much bigger clone is one base away. The V and J genes are TRBV7-6 and TRBJ2-1; TRBD1 is a possible D gene (6 bases). The V and J ends lost 5 bases and 2 bases respectively, with 13 bases between them. Per the germline V gene, CDR1 is SGHVS and CDR2 is FNYEAQ. CDR3 length equals 15 residues. The CDR3, as DNA: TGTGCCAGCAGCCCAGGGGATAGCCCCTACAATGAGCAGTTCTTC. This encodes CASSPGDSPYNEQFF.

There are many counts of this clonotype. V usage is TRBV18 and J usage is TRBJ1-1; 7 positions agree with TRBD1. The V and J ends lost 5 bases and 4 bases, in that order; junction bases with no gene match: 7. Germline CDR1 reads KGHSH; CDR2 reads LQKENI. The CDR3 runs 14 residues. The CDR3 loop reads CASSVQGRVTEAFF. DNA for the CDR3: TGTGCCAGCTCAGTACAGGGGAGAGTCACTGAAGCTTTCTTT.

This clonotype was counted many times. The CDR3 is CASYIAGPYTGELFF. The CDR3 DNA is TGTGCCAGTTATATAGCGGGACCCTACACCGGGGAGCTGTTTTTT. The chain has TRBV6-1 and TRBJ2-2; 8 nucleotides line up with TRBD2. CDR1 is MNHNS, CDR2 SASEGT, per germline. This CDR3 is 15 amino acids long. With 9 bases clipped from V and 3 bases from J, the junction kept 9 bases outside the gene matches.

Ten or more counts support this clonotype. The chain has TRBV29-1 and TRBJ2-3, with a weak D call TRBD1 (9 bases). V lost 3 bases and J 4 bases, leaving 26 bases between the germline ends. The CDR3 length is 18 residues. The V gene's germline CDR1 is SQVTM and CDR2 ANQGSEA. CDR3 bases: TGCAGCGTTGACCGGACAGGGGCTACGCGGGGGGAATCAGATACGCAGTATTTT. It is translated as CSVDRTGATRGESDTQYF.

This clonotype was seen repeatedly, ten times or more. The chain carries TRBV7-6 and TRBJ2-4, with 7 nucleotides matching TRBD1. Germline V lookup: CDR1 SGHVS, CDR2 FNYEAQ. The CDR3 spans 19 residues. Unmatched junction bases numbered 17, after V lost 5 bases and J lost 1 base. In DNA form, the CDR3 reads TGTGCCAGCAGCCCCTCCCTGGGACAGAGCCTTGAGGCCAAAAACATTCAGTACTTC. This encodes CASSPSLGQSLEAKNIQYF.

This clonotype appeared many times. The rearrangement joins TRBV2 to TRBJ1-4; D is undetermined. The CDR3 is made up of 14 amino acids. Trimming cost V 2 bases and J 8 bases, with 12 bases left between them. Germline V gene lookup returns CDR1 SNHLY and CDR2 FYNNEI. The CDR3 DNA reads as TGTGCCAGCAGTGAACCGAGAATGCGGGAAAAACTGTTTTTT. It specifies CASSEPRMREKLFF.

With respect to this clonotype: No conserved phenylalanine or tryptophan ends this CDR3, so it is likely a read error. The chain links TRBV20-1 to TRBJ2-7, with a weak D call TRBD2 (6 bases). Germline assignment: CDR1 DFQATT and CDR2 SNEGSKA (reference sequence). The V gene lost 3 bases and the J gene lost 4 bases, with 13 bases spanning the gap. The CDR3 length is 13 residues. CDR3 bases: TGCAGTGCTAGCGGGGGTACGGGGTACGAGCAGTACCTC. It encodes CSASGGTGYEQYL.

In the case of this clonotype: A much more abundant neighbour one base away suggests this may be a read error. The V and J genes are TRBV4-1 and TRBJ1-5; 7 nucleotides match TRBD1. From germline, CDR1 is MGHRA and CDR2 YSYEKL. The CDR3 length is 14 residues. CDR3 protein: CAGSQATGRQPQHF. The CDR3 region has the DNA TGCGCCGGCAGCCAGGCGACAGGGCGGCAGCCCCAGCATTTT.

With regard to this clonotype: An end of the junction differs from the germline gene, which may be a read error. The chain uses TRBV7-2 and TRBJ2-7; TRBD2 matches 13 bases. Germline V gene sequence: CDR1 SGHTA, CDR2 FQGNSA. The CDR3 runs 16 residues. CDR3 nucleotide sequence: TGCGCCAGGAGCCAACGACTAGCGGGGGGCCTCTACGAGCAGTACTTC. It translates to CARSQRLAGGLYEQYF.

Judged by abundance, this clonotype is medium-sized (0.01 to 0.1%). J is TRBJ1-2 and V is TRBV20-1; D not resolved. Trimming took 3 bases from V and 8 from J, leaving 16 bases between them. CDR1 DFQATT and CDR2 SNEGSKA come from the germline V gene (reference sequence). The CDR3 runs to 13 residues. CDR3 nucleotides: TGCAGTGCTAGTGCCTTCGAGGGCGAGGGCTACACCTTC. It yields the protein CSASAFEGEGYTF.

The chain couples TRBV11-1 to TRBJ1-1; D is ambiguous. CDR3 length: 13 amino acids. Trimming took 3 bases from V and 1 from J, leaving 6 bases between them. The germline CDR1 and CDR2 sequences are SGHAT and FQDESV (reference sequence). The CDR3 DNA reads TGTGCCAGCAGCTTCACATCGAACACTGAAGCTTTCTTT. Its translation: CASSFTSNTEAFF.